What follows describes a single T cell receptor beta chain. One junction end disagrees with the germline gene, perhaps due to a read error. The sample belongs to a study of blood T cell repertoires in COVID-19. There are 14 residues in the CDR3. Germline CDR1 reads SGHAT; CDR2 reads FQNNGV. Clones were sequenced by immunoSEQ multiplex PCR, and TCRdb holds only the in-frame ones, with some missing. The data hold about 140,000 clones, with over 85% observed a single time. What was sequenced was peripheral blood. The gene calls are TRBV11-2 and TRBJ2-7; no reliable D call. The sequence was obtained from a human donor in a cohort sampled during active COVID-19. The CDR3 nucleotides are TGTGCCAGCAGCTTAGCCCCAGGCCGTTACGGGCAGTACTTC. Translated, it gives CASSLAPGRYGQYF. The variable domain in full, completed from reference TRBV11-2 and TRBJ2-7, reads EAGVAQSPRYKIIEKRQSVAFWCNPISGHATLYWYQQILGQGPKLLIQFQNNGVVDDSQLPKDRFSAERLKGVDSTLKIQPAKLEDSAVYLCASSLAPGRYGQYFGPGTRLTVT.